Listed below are T cell receptor beta chains from one sample, sequenced in a study of blood T cell repertoires in COVID-19. Profiled with immunoSEQ multiplex PCR; TCRdb holds only in-frame clones, not every one. The repertoire consists of about 40,000 clones, with 86% occurring once and the leading ten covering around a fifth. Sequences were obtained from peripheral blood. The receptor source for this set is a man aged 45-65 years in a cohort sampled during active COVID-19. CDR3s include the opening cysteine and the closing phenylalanine or tryptophan. The D gene is left open where the match is weak. Part of the rows lack a size; the others show once, few, many or a class for expanded clones.

d_call j_call v_call clone_size cdr3_nt cdr3_aa
TRBD2 TRBJ2-5 TRBV27 once TGTGCCAGCAGTGGACTAGCGGGAGGCCTGGAGACCCAGTACTTC CASSGLAGGLETQYF
TRBD2 TRBJ2-1 TRBV19 - TGTGCCAGTAGTATAGCAGCGGGGGGGGACAATGAGCAGTTCTTC CASSIAAGGDNEQFF
TRBD1 TRBJ1-3 TRBV2 once TGTGCCAGCCGAGACAGGGGTCCGAACACCATATATTTT CASRDRGPNTIYF
TRBD1 TRBJ2-2 TRBV5-6 - TGTGCCAGCAGCTTGGGGGACAGGGGACCGTACACCGGGGAGCTGTTTTTT CASSLGDRGPYTGELFF
- TRBJ2-5 TRBV9 - TGTGCCAGCAGCGTAGACTGGCAAGAGACCCAGTACTTC CASSVDWQETQYF
- TRBJ2-3 TRBV30 - TGTGCCTGGAGTCGACTGTCTAGCACAGATACGCAGTATTTT CAWSRLSSTDTQYF
- TRBJ2-3 TRBV2 - TGTGCCAGCGCTGCCTGGAGCAACACAGATACGCAGTATTTT CASAAWSNTDTQYF
- TRBJ2-6 TRBV2 - TGTGCCAGCAGTGAAGACAGTTCTGTCTCTGGGGCCAACGTCCTGACTTTC CASSEDSSVSGANVLTF
TRBD1 TRBJ2-1 TRBV9 - TGTGCCAGCAGCGCTCAGGGCGGGACAGGGTCGAATGAGCAGTTCTTC CASSAQGGTGSNEQFF
- TRBJ2-3 TRBV4-3 - TGCGCCAGCAGCCAAGACCGGAGGAGGGAGCGGGTAGATACGCAGTATTTT CASSQDRRRERVDTQYF
- TRBJ2-1 TRBV9 few TGTGCCAGCAGCGTATTGGACTCAGGATACAATGAGCAGTTCTTC CASSVLDSGYNEQFF
TRBD2 TRBJ2-1 TRBV9 - TGTGCCAGCAGCCTTAGCGGGGGAAATGAGCAGTTCTTC CASSLSGGNEQFF
- TRBJ2-7 TRBV4-1 few TGCGCCAGCAGCCAGCGAGGGGGCTACGAGCAGTACTTC CASSQRGGYEQYF
- TRBJ2-7 TRBV4-3 - TGCGCCAGCAGCCAAGGACGGGGCGAGCAGTACTTC CASSQGRGEQYF
- TRBJ1-1 TRBV7-9 - TGTGCCAGCAGCTTAGCGTATACGGGGGCTGAAGCTTTCTTT CASSLAYTGAEAFF
TRBD2 TRBJ2-7 TRBV15 - TGTGCCACGACGGACACTAGCGGACCCCCCTCCGAGCAGTACTTC CATTDTSGPPSEQYF
- TRBJ2-2 TRBV2 - TGTGCCAGCAGTGAGCGATTGTCCGGGGAGCTGTTTTTT CASSERLSGELFF
TRBD1 TRBJ1-2 TRBV4-3 - TGCGCCAGCAGCCAAGTCAGGGGGCGCAGTGGCTACACCTTC CASSQVRGRSGYTF
- TRBJ1-5 TRBV3-1/TRBV3-2 few TGTGCCAGCAGCCAAGCGGGGGAGAGCAATCAGCCCCAGCATTTT CASSQAGESNQPQHF
TRBD2 TRBJ2-5 TRBV7-6 - TGTGCCAGCAGCTTAGGTGTTAGCGGGAGTCAAGAGACCCAGTACTTC CASSLGVSGSQETQYF
- TRBJ2-5 TRBV18 few TGTGCCAGCTCACTTGGAGAAGAGACCCAGTACTTC CASSLGEETQYF
- TRBJ2-5 TRBV4-1 - TGCGCCAGCAGCCAAGATGACAGGCATCAAGAGACCCAGTACTTC CASSQDDRHQETQYF
TRBD1 TRBJ2-1 TRBV7-9 - TGTGCCAGCAGCCGCACAGGGGGTAGGAAGAATGAGCAGTTCTTC CASSRTGGRKNEQFF
- TRBJ2-1 TRBV12-5 - TGTGCTAGTGGTTTGGATTCCCCCGGGGGGCCCCCCTACAATGAGCAGTTCTTC CASGLDSPGGPPYNEQFF
- TRBJ2-3 TRBV6-2/TRBV6-3 - TGTGCCAGCAGTTACTCGGCCGGGCGGGCGTCAGGTGAGCCAGATACGCAGTATTTT CASSYSAGRASGEPDTQYF
- TRBJ1-6 TRBV27 once TGTGCCAGCAGTTTACAGGACAGTTTGCGGTCACCCCTCCACTTT CASSLQDSLRSPLHF
TRBD2 TRBJ2-5 TRBV7-6 - TGTGCCAGCAGCTTAGGGCAGGGCGGGGGCCAAGAGACCCAGTACTTC CASSLGQGGGQETQYF
- TRBJ2-2 TRBV27 - TGTGCCAGCAGCCCCGGGAGCTACACCGGGGAGCTGTTTTTT CASSPGSYTGELFF
- TRBJ2-7 TRBV5-1 - TGCGCCAGCAGCTTGGGTCCCGAGTACGAGCAGTACTTC CASSLGPEYEQYF